This T cell receptor beta chain comes out of a study of blood T cell repertoires in COVID-19. Across the whole study: The United States, Italy and Spain supplied acute and convalescent COVID-19 samples. The cDNA or gDNA used as material had been derived from T cells, B-cell-depleted T cells, or PBMCs.

Using immunoSEQ multiplex PCR, the repertoire was profiled, and TCRdb retains in-frame clones only, with some absent. The table includes about 230,000 clones, less than 90% detected once. The CDR3 is made up of 13 amino acids. V was trimmed by 8 bases and J by 4 bases, leaving 12 bases between them. Per germline, CDR1 SNHLY and CDR2 FYNNEI. The sequencing sample was made of peripheral blood. V gene TRBV2 combines with J gene TRBJ1-3; D unclear. The source is a woman in her seventies with active or convalescent COVID-19. CDR3 bases: TGTGCCAGCGATAGGGCGGGGGGAAACACCATATATTTT. This codes for CASDRAGGNTIYF.